These 30 T cell receptor beta chains originate from one sample sequenced in a study of beta chain features in type 1 diabetes. The entirety of the isolated RNA underwent reverse transcription, so expressed TCRB transcripts were sequenced. Repertoires were generated with immunoSEQ multiplex PCR, while TCRdb's copy carries only in-frame clones and drops some. The sample lists tens of thousands of clones, around 32% seen once, with roughly 0.45% in the top ten. The sample comprised stem cell memory CD4+ T cells from blood. The receptors were gathered from a woman between 18 and 29 years old in good health.

The chain employs TRBV7-9 and TRBJ2-1; D is unresolved. V lost 0 bases to trimming and J lost 3 bases, with 6 bases between them. The CDR3 has 14 amino acids. Germline lookup yields CDR1 SEHNR and CDR2 FQNEAQ (reference sequence). The CDR3 loop is CASSLASRYNEQFF. The CDR3 nucleotides are TGTGCCAGCAGCTTAGCGAGTCGCTACAATGAGCAGTTCTTC. The whole variable domain, filled in from reference TRBV7-9 and TRBJ2-1, reads DTGVSQNPRHKITKRGQNVTFRCDPISEHNRLYWYRQTLGQGPEFLTYFQNEAQLEKSRLLSDRFSAERPKGSFSTLEIQRTEQGDSAMYLCASSLASRYNEQFFGPGTRLTVL.

This clone was counted between two and nine times. The J gene is TRBJ1-2, the V gene TRBV4-1; TRBD1 matches 8 bases. Germline V gene sequence: CDR1 MGHRA, CDR2 YSYEKL. V lost 1 base to trimming and J lost 5 bases; unmatched junction nucleotides: 12. The CDR3 runs to 17 residues. The CDR3, as DNA: TGCGCCAGCAGCCAAGCTGTCAGCGGACAGGGCCTTTATGGCTACACCTTC. Translation gives CASSQAVSGQGLYGYTF.

The rearrangement joins TRBV28 to TRBJ2-1; 7 nucleotides align to TRBD1. Germline CDR1 is MDHEN and CDR2 is SYDVKM. The CDR3 has 14 residues. The V segment lost 4 bases and the J segment 6 bases; nucleotides outside the gene matches: 6. CDR3 DNA: TGTGCCAGCAGTTCACCCGGGACAGCCAATGAGCAGTTCTTC. As protein: CASSSPGTANEQFF.

The V call is TRBV2, the J call TRBJ2-2; D is perhaps TRBD1 (5 bases). The closer fit of TRBJ1-4 to the DNA end suggests the J call may be wrong. Germline loops: CDR1 SNHLY, CDR2 FYNNEI. This CDR3 has 13 amino acids. The CDR3 DNA reads as TGTGCCAGCAGTGTAGTCGATCAGGGAAAACTGTTTTTT. Its translation: CASSVVDQGKLFF.

This clone showed up just a few times. The rearrangement joins TRBV16 to TRBJ2-1; 8 bases align to TRBD2. The germline V gene encodes CDR1 KGHSY and CDR2 FQNENV. V dropped 2 bases and J dropped 6; count of bases not matched to a gene: 9. The CDR3 spans 16 residues. This CDR3 reads CASSQRDKAGANEQFF. The CDR3 DNA reads as TGTGCCAGCAGCCAAAGGGACAAAGCGGGAGCCAATGAGCAGTTCTTC.

V is TRBV11-1 and J is TRBJ2-5, with D possibly matching TRBD2 (6 bases). Germline lookup yields CDR1 SGHAT and CDR2 FQDESV (reference sequence). The V end lost 3 bases, the J end lost 5 bases, and 13 bases lay between the germline ends. CDR3 length: 14 amino acids. The CDR3 protein is CASSFMGAGETQYF. As DNA, the CDR3 is TGTGCCAGCAGCTTCATGGGTGCGGGGGAGACCCAGTACTTC.

The chain recombines TRBV10-1 with TRBJ2-7; D might be TRBD1 (6 bases). V lost 3 bases to trimming and J lost 3 bases, with 9 bases between them. Germline assignment: CDR1 WNHNN and CDR2 SYGVQD (reference sequence). The CDR3 length is 13 residues. The chain's CDR3 is CASSDGDNYEQYF. Here the CDR3 DNA reads TGCGCCAGCAGTGATGGGGACAACTACGAGCAGTACTTC.

The rearrangement uses TRBV29-1 and TRBJ2-2; 8 bases map to TRBD1. The CDR3 sequence is 13 residues long. The junction had 6 bases not matched to a gene; V was cut back by 6 bases and J by 6 bases. Germline CDR1 SQVTM, CDR2 ANQGSEA. The CDR3 here is CSVADREAGELFF. The CDR3, as DNA: TGCAGCGTGGCGGACAGGGAGGCCGGGGAGCTGTTTTTT.

This clone was seen a handful of times. The chain couples TRBV5-1 to TRBJ1-1; D ambiguous. The germline gives CDR1 SGHRS, CDR2 YFSETQ. The CDR3 is 13 amino acids. V lost 5 bases to trimming and J lost 4 bases, with 12 bases between them. Here the CDR3 DNA reads TGCGCCAGCAGAAAGGTGGAGACCACTGAAGCTTTCTTT. It codes for CASRKVETTEAFF.

The chain recombines TRBV5-6 with TRBJ1-6; weak D call: TRBD1 (6 bases). Per the germline V gene, CDR1 is SGHDT and CDR2 is YYEEEE. CDR3 size: 13 residues. V was pared by 5 bases and J by 10 bases, with 13 bases between. The CDR3 DNA follows: TGTGCCAGCAGTTCTTACAGGGAATCACCCCTCCACTTT. This encodes CASSSYRESPLHF.

V and J are TRBV18 and TRBJ2-1, with TRBD2 matching over 14 bases. Unmatched junction bases numbered 4, after V lost 1 base and J lost 8 bases. The germline V gene encodes CDR1 KGHSH and CDR2 LQKENI. The CDR3 sequence is 16 residues long. CDR3 protein: CASSPRLAGGIDEQFF. As DNA, the CDR3 is TGTGCCAGCTCACCACGACTAGCGGGAGGGATCGATGAGCAGTTCTTC.

The chain joins TRBV20-1 to TRBJ1-2, with D perhaps TRBD1 (5 bases). Deletions cut 4 bases from V and 5 bases from J, with 8 bases between. Germline assignment: CDR1 DFQATT and CDR2 SNEGSKA (reference sequence). The CDR3 is made up of 11 amino acids. CDR3 loop: CSATGGYGYTF. CDR3 in DNA: TGCAGTGCTACGGGGGGGTATGGCTACACCTTC.

V gene TRBV7-2 combines with J gene TRBJ2-1; tentative D call: TRBD2 (5 bases). This CDR3 region has 12 residues. The V end lost 5 bases, the J end lost 3 bases, and 5 bases lay between the germline ends. Looked up from germline, CDR1 is SGHTA and CDR2 is FQGNSA. The CDR3 DNA reads TGTGCCAGCAGCCGGGACTACAATGAGCAGTTCTTC. Translation gives CASSRDYNEQFF.

This clone was observed a handful of times. This chain connects TRBV4-1 to TRBJ2-2; D perhaps matches TRBD2 (6 bases). V lost 1 base to trimming and J lost 7 bases, with 7 bases between them. The CDR3 consists of 13 residues. Germline CDR1 reads MGHRA; CDR2 reads YSYEKL. The CDR3 is CASSQVGGGELFF. The CDR3 DNA reads TGCGCCAGCAGCCAAGTCGGGGGCGGGGAGCTGTTTTTT.

This clone has just a few counts. This sequence joins TRBV7-2 and TRBJ2-3; 8 nucleotides agree with TRBD2. From germline, CDR1 is SGHTA and CDR2 FQGNSA. CDR3 length: 16 residues. Unmatched junction bases numbered 9, after V lost 7 bases and J lost 0 bases. The CDR3 sequence is CASIRSGVTSTDTQYF. CDR3 nucleotides: TGTGCCAGCATCCGTAGCGGGGTTACTAGCACAGATACGCAGTATTTT.

This clone has a handful of counts. V usage is TRBV30 and J usage is TRBJ1-2; D gene uncertain. Germline loops: CDR1 GTSNPN, CDR2 SVGIG (reference sequence). V dropped 3 bases and J dropped 8 bases, with 19 bases sitting between them. This CDR3 region has 14 residues. Here the CDR3 reads CAWSSTTVPYGYTF. As DNA, the CDR3 is TGTGCCTGGAGCTCAACGACTGTACCCTACGGCTACACCTTC. The whole variable domain, filled in from reference TRBV30 and TRBJ1-2, reads SQTIHQWPATLVQPVGSPLSLECTVEGTSNPNLYWYRQAAGRGLQLLFYSVGIGQISSEVPQNLSASRPQDRQFILSSKKLLLSDSGFYLCAWSSTTVPYGYTFGSGTRLTVV.

The V gene is TRBV11-3, the J gene TRBJ2-4; D possibly corresponds to TRBD1 (5 bases). Trimming removed 3 bases at V and 7 bases at J, with 13 bases between. CDR1 is SGHNT, CDR2 YENEEA, per germline. This CDR3 has 14 amino acids. CDR3: CASSFGEKGNIQYF. CDR3 coding DNA: TGTGCCAGCAGCTTCGGAGAGAAGGGGAACATTCAGTACTTC.

The chain couples TRBV18 to TRBJ2-1, with TRBD1 identical over 8 bases. This CDR3 comprises 13 residues. Trimming at V came to 5 bases and at J to 6 bases, leaving 3 bases not matched to a gene. CDR1 and CDR2 from the germline V gene are KGHSH and LQKENI. In nucleotides, the CDR3 is TGTGCCAGCTCAGAAGGACAGGGCAATGAGCAGTTCTTC. Translating it yields CASSEGQGNEQFF.

This clone turned up a few times. The V and J genes are TRBV6-1 and TRBJ2-5, with 7 nucleotides matching TRBD2. The J call could be wrong; TRBJ2-7 is a better fit for the DNA end. The CDR3 loop spans 13 amino acids. Per germline, CDR1 MNHNS and CDR2 SASEGT. The CDR3 DNA sequence: TGTGCCGGGACCCTAGCGGACGGTTCCGAGCAGTACTTC. Amino acid sequence: CAGTLADGSEQYF.

This clone was seen only a few times. The rearrangement uses TRBV7-9 and TRBJ1-4; D unresolved. CDR3 size: 16 residues. Trimming shortened V by 5 bases and J by 7 bases, and 20 bases separated the two germline ends. The germline V gene encodes CDR1 SEHNR and CDR2 FQNEAQ (reference sequence). CDR3 coding DNA: TGTGCCAGCAGCCAAGCATTCCAGAGGAGTGGTGAAAAACTGTTTTTT. Amino acids: CASSQAFQRSGEKLFF.

J is TRBJ1-1 and V is TRBV18; a weak D match, TRBD1 (6 bases). Germline loops: CDR1 KGHSH, CDR2 LQKENI. Trimming cost V 0 bases and J 4 bases, with 12 bases left between them. The CDR3 length is 15 residues. CDR3 coding DNA: TGTGCCAGCTCACCACCACAGGGAGGGGGCACTGAAGCTTTCTTT. As protein: CASSPPQGGGTEAFF.

This clone was counted many times. The rearrangement links TRBV18 to TRBJ1-1; D call uncertain. Trimming removed 6 bases at V and 5 bases at J, with 19 bases between. Germline V lookup: CDR1 KGHSH, CDR2 LQKENI. The CDR3 extends over 15 amino acids. CDR3: CASSTNQDGRTEAFF. CDR3 DNA sequence: TGTGCCAGCTCGACTAACCAGGACGGTCGGACTGAAGCTTTCTTT.

The chain employs TRBV11-3 and TRBJ2-6; D possibly corresponds to TRBD1 (6 bases). Germline CDR1 is SGHNT and CDR2 is YENEEA. V shed 6 bases and J shed 2 bases, with 11 bases lying between them. The CDR3 spans 15 residues. The CDR3 spells CASRIQGPGANVLTF. DNA of the CDR3: TGTGCCAGCAGAATACAGGGACCTGGGGCCAACGTCCTGACTTTC.

The chain recombines TRBV5-1 with TRBJ2-3; 9 nucleotides agree with TRBD2. V was clipped by 0 bases and J by 1 base; unmatched bases: 12. Germline values: CDR1 SGHRS, CDR2 YFSETQ. The CDR3 contains 19 residues. The CDR3 coding sequence is TGCGCCAGCAGCTTGGAGGGACTAGCCCATTCAAGGGGCACAGATACGCAGTATTTT. It codes for CASSLEGLAHSRGTDTQYF.

This clone was observed a handful of times. This chain connects TRBV5-1 to TRBJ1-1; D is perhaps TRBD1 (6 bases). Germline V gene lookup returns CDR1 SGHRS and CDR2 YFSETQ. The CDR3 length is 12 residues. V was cut by 4 bases and J by 7 bases, with 11 bases left in between. The chain's CDR3 is CASSQDSREAFF. CDR3 bases: TGCGCCAGCAGCCAGGACAGCCGTGAAGCTTTCTTT. The variable domain in full, with the rest retrieved from reference TRBV5-1 and TRBJ1-1, is KAGVTQTPRYLIKTRGQQVTLSCSPISGHRSVSWYQQTPGQGLQFLFEYFSETQRNKGNFPGRFSGRQFSNSRSEMNVSTLELGDSALYLCASSQDSREAFFGQGTRLTVV.

This clone came up a few times. The chain recombines TRBV7-6 with TRBJ2-1; possibly TRBD2 for D (5 bases). Germline V lookup: CDR1 SGHVS, CDR2 FNYEAQ. Trimming stripped 5 bases from V and 4 bases from J, with 18 bases between. CDR3 length: 16 amino acids. The chain's CDR3 is CASSHSLRAVYNEQFF. CDR3 in DNA: TGTGCCAGCAGCCATTCCCTGAGAGCGGTTTACAATGAGCAGTTCTTC.

This clone occurred a few times. The chain couples TRBV18 to TRBJ1-1; 7 bases line up with TRBD1. Per germline, CDR1 KGHSH and CDR2 LQKENI. Unmatched junction bases numbered 7, after V lost 3 bases and J lost 0 bases. This CDR3 contains 16 residues. The CDR3 DNA follows: TGTGCCAGCTCACCGTTCAGGGGGAATATGAACACTGAAGCTTTCTTT. Encoded protein: CASSPFRGNMNTEAFF.

This chain connects TRBV4-3 to TRBJ1-5; D is unresolved. The CDR3 length is 15 residues. Germline V gives CDR1 LGHNA, CDR2 YSLEER. Trimming shortened V by 0 bases and J by 5 bases, and 11 bases separated the two germline ends. DNA for the CDR3: TGCGCCAGCAGCCAAGATGAGGGTAGGGATCAGCCCCAGCATTTT. The encoded protein is CASSQDEGRDQPQHF.

The chain couples TRBV6-5 to TRBJ2-7; weak D call: TRBD2 (5 bases). Between the trimmed V and J ends, which lost 8 bases and 3 bases, there was a span of 14 bases. The CDR3 is 13 residues long. The germline V gene has CDR1 MNHEY and CDR2 SVGAGI. The CDR3 protein is CASREGGGYEQYF. For the CDR3, the DNA is TGTGCCAGCCGGGAAGGAGGCGGCTACGAGCAGTACTTC.

This clone was counted between two and nine times. The chain combines TRBV11-2 with TRBJ2-7; a weak D match, TRBD1 (6 bases). V dropped 7 bases and J dropped 7 bases, with 20 bases sitting between them. CDR1 SGHAT and CDR2 FQNNGV come from the germline V gene. This CDR3 has 14 residues. In DNA, the CDR3 is TGTGCCAGCATCGGCCTAAGGGGGTCTCGGGAGCAGTACTTC. It yields the protein CASIGLRGSREQYF.